Detailed here is one TCR beta chain. Its specific antigen is unknown. No much larger clone is present one base from it, and per-base qualities are unavailable. These data come from a study of control samples from healthy donors and cancer patients (dated by TCRdb to the early 2020s). The library was produced with the immunoSEQ multiplex PCR assay. TCRdb took over this immuneACCESS table, retaining in-frame rearrangements with V and J assigned. Such tables are incomplete; in checked studies, under half of the missing clones stem from an unresolved V gene, and the remainder is unexplained. Within this sample are under 150,000 clones, with about 93% of them counted one time only. Of the sample, 1.5% to 2% is held by the ten largest clones. The CDR3, cysteine through phenylalanine, is 15 amino acids long. Only the CDR3 DNA is retained, 45 bases long and in frame from the first base. V drops 8 bases and J drops 7 bases, leaving 20 bases in between. CDR1 and CDR2, looked up from the germline V gene, are SGHTA and FQGTGA.

The specimen was PBMCs. This sequence uses TRBV7-3 and TRBJ2-2, with an unclear D gene assignment. The TCR comes from a man between 50 and 59 years old with head and neck cancer. The DNA sequence follows: TGTGCCAGCGCCCGAGAGATCCGTACCAGCGGGGAGCTGTTTTTT. Translated, this is CASAREIRTSGELFF.